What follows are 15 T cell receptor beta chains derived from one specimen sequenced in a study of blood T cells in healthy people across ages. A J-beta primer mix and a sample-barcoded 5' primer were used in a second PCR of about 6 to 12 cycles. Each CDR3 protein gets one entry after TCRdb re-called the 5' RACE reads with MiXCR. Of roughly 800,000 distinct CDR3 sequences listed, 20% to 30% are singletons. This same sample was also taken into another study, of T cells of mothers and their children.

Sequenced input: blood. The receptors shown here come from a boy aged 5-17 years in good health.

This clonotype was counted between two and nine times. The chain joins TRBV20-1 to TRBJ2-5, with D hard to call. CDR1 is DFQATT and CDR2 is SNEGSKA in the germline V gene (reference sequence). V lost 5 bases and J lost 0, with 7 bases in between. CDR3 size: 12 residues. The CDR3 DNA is TGCAGTGCTGCGGTGTACCAAGAGACCCAGTACTTC. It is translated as CSAAVYQETQYF.

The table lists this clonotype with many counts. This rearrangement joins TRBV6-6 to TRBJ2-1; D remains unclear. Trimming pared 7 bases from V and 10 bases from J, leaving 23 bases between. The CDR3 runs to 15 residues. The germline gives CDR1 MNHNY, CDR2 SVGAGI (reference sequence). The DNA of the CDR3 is TGTGCCAGCAACGTCGGTGGCAGTCGTCGTATGGAGCAGTTCTTC. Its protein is CASNVGGSRRMEQFF.

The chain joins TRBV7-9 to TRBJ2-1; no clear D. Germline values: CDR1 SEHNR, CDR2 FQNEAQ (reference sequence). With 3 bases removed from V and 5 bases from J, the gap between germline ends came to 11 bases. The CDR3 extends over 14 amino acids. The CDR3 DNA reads TGTGCCAGCAGCTTGATGGCAGTTAACAATGAGCAGTTCTTC. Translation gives CASSLMAVNNEQFF.

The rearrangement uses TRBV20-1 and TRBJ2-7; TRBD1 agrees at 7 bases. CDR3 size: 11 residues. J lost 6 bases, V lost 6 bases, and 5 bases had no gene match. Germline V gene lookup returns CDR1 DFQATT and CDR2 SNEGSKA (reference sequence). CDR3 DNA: TGCAGTGCGAGATACAGGGGCGAGCAGTACTTC. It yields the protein CSARYRGEQYF.

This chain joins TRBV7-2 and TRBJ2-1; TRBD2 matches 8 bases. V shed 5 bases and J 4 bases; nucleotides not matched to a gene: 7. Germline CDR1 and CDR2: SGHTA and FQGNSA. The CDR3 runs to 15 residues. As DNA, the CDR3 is TGTGCCAGCAGCCCGACTAGCGAGGGATACAATGAGCAGTTCTTC. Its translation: CASSPTSEGYNEQFF.

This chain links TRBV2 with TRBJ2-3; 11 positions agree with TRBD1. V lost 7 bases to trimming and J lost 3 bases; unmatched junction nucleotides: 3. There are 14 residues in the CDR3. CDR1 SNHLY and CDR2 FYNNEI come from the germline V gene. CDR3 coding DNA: TGTGCCAGCACCAGGGACAGGGGGACAGATACGCAGTATTTT. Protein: CASTRDRGTDTQYF.

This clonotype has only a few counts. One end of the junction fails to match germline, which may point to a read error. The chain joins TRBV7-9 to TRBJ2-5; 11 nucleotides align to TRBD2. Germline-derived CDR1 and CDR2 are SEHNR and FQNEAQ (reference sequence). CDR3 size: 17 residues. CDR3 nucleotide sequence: TGCGCCAGCAGCCCGGGACTAGCGGATGAATACCAAGAGACCCAGTACTTC. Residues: CASSPGLADEYQETQYF.

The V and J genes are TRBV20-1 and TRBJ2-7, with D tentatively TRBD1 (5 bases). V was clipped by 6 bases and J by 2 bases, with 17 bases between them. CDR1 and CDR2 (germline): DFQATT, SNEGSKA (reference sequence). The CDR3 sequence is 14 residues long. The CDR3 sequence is CSATRQINTYEQYF. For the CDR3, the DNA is TGCAGTGCCACGAGACAGATTAATACCTACGAGCAGTACTTC.

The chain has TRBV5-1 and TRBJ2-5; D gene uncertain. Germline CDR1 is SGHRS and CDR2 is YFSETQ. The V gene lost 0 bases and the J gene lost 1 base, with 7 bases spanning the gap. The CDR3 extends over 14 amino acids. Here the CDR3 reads CASSLVPPQETQYF. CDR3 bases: TGCGCCAGCAGCTTGGTTCCACCCCAAGAGACCCAGTACTTC. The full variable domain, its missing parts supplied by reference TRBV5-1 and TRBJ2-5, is KAGVTQTPRYLIKTRGQQVTLSCSPISGHRSVSWYQQTPGQGLQFLFEYFSETQRNKGNFPGRFSGRQFSNSRSEMNVSTLELGDSALYLCASSLVPPQETQYFGPGTRLLVL.

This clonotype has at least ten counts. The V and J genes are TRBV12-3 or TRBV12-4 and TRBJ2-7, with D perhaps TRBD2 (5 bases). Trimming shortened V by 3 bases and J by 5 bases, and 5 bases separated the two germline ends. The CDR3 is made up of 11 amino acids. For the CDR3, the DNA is TGTGCCAGCAGTTTCGGGGACGAGCAGTACTTC. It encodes CASSFGDEQYF.

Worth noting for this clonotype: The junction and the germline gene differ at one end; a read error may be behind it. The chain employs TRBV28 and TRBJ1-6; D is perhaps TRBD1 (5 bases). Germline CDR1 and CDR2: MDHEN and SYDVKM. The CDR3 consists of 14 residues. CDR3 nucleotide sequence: TGCGCCAGCAGTCCCGGGACTGATGGTTCACCCCTCCACTTT. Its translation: CASSPGTDGSPLHF.

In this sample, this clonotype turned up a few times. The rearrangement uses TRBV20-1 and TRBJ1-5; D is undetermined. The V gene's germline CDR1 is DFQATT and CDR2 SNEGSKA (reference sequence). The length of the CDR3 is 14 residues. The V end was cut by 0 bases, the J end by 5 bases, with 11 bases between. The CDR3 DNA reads TGCAGTGCTAGAGATAGGAGGGAAGATCAGCCCCAGCATTTT. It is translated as CSARDRREDQPQHF.

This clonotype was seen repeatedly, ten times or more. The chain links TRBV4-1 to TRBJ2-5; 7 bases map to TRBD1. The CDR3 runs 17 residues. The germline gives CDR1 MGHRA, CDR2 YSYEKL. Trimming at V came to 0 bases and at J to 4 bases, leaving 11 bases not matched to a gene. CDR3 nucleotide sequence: TGCGCCAGCAGCCAAGAAGGAGAAGGGACAGCTAGAGAGACCCAGTACTTC. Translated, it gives CASSQEGEGTARETQYF.

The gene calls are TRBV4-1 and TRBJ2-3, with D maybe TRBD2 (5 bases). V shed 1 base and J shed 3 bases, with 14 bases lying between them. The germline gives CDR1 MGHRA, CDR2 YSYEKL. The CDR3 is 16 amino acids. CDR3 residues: CASSQARLSATDTQYF. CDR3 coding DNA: TGCGCCAGCAGCCAAGCTCGACTAAGTGCGACAGATACGCAGTATTTT.

The CDR3 nucleotides read TGCAGCGTTGAATCGGCGGTTCACACCGGGGAGCTGTTTTTT. Translating gives CSVESAVHTGELFF. The chain recombines TRBV29-1 with TRBJ2-2; D unclear. CDR1 is SQVTM and CDR2 is ANQGSEA in the germline V gene. Trimming took off 2 bases at V and 3 bases at J, with 10 bases between the two ends. The CDR3 totals 14 residues.